One TCR beta chain is described in this entry. CDR3 length: 17 residues. Germline lookup yields CDR1 MGHRA and CDR2 YSYEKL. Trimming left V 0 bases short and J 0 bases short, with 12 bases between. This sample stems from a study of cytomegalovirus exposure and HLA in healthy donors. Background on the study: The study's early data release held some 85 million unique TCRs from HLA-typed donors.

The PCR had 60 Vbeta and 13 Jbeta primers. Data came from immunoSEQ multiplex PCR; TCRdb stores just in-frame clones and leaves some out. The data show roughly 180,000 clones, 8.5% to 10% seen once. This receptor was taken from a woman younger than 45 in good health and CMV-seropositive. The V gene is TRBV4-1, the J gene TRBJ2-4; no clear D gene. What was sequenced was PBMCs. CDR3 DNA: TGCGCCAGCAGCCAAGAAGCATTCACTCTAGCCAAAAACATTCAGTACTTC. Protein: CASSQEAFTLAKNIQYF.